The rows below give T cell receptor beta chains drawn from one sample of a study of T cell repertoires in ileal Crohn's disease. Libraries were prepared by immunoSEQ multiplex PCR; TCRdb keeps only in-frame clonotypes and omits some of them. In the table there are some 30,000 clones, 80% of which are singletons. Sample: ileal tissue. All receptors derive from an adult with Crohn's disease. Both conserved end residues are trimmed from each CDR3. D genes are given only for firm matches.

v_call,d_call,j_call,cdr3_aa
TRBV2,-,TRBJ2-7,ASSVQRSYEQY
TRBV10-3,-,TRBJ1-2,AILRENYGYT
TRBV7-2,-,TRBJ2-1,ASSLPVYNEQF
TRBV18,TRBD1,TRBJ1-4,ASSSSRLTGTGGRTNEKLF
TRBV4-1,-,TRBJ1-1,ASSLQGGAEAF
TRBV30,-,TRBJ1-1,AWTQQGKAF
TRBV11-3,TRBD2,TRBJ2-5,ASSLGISAGGKGETQY
TRBV5-1,TRBD1,TRBJ2-7,ASSLFTGTGEEQY
TRBV29-1,-,TRBJ2-7,SVEDQAGRREQY
TRBV5-1,-,TRBJ2-7,ASSSGRDRSYEQY